These T cell receptor beta chains were read from a single sample in a study of cytotoxic CD8 clonotypes in ibrutinib-treated CLL. Here immunoSEQ multiplex PCR was the method, and the copy in TCRdb shows in-frame clones only, minus some. The data show some 300,000 clones, around four fifths seen once. Material: PBMCs, obtained before ibrutinib treatment. The origin of the receptors is a human donor with chronic lymphocytic leukemia. The CDR3 runs from the conserved cysteine through the conserved F or W. Each record gives: clone size, V gene, D gene, J gene, CDR3 DNA, CDR3 protein. A D gene is named only where the DNA matches it firmly. A clone size is listed for some rows: how often the clone was seen (once, few, many), or a class if it is expanded.

size: .; V: TRBV7-9; D: TRBD2; J: TRBJ2-3; DNA: TGTGCCAGCAGTAGCGGGAGGATTAGCACAGATACGCAGTATTTT; CDR3: CASSSGRISTDTQYF
size: .; V: TRBV29-1; D: .; J: TRBJ2-7; DNA: TGCAGCGTTTTCGACTTTGCCTACGAGCAGTACTTC; CDR3: CSVFDFAYEQYF
size: .; V: TRBV5-1; D: TRBD1; J: TRBJ1-5; DNA: TGCGCCAGCAGCCCCGAGACAGGGTCCAATCAGCCCCAGCATTTT; CDR3: CASSPETGSNQPQHF
size: .; V: TRBV5-1; D: TRBD2; J: TRBJ2-7; DNA: TGCGCCAGCAGCTTGGTGACTAGCGGTTCCTACGAGCAGTACTTC; CDR3: CASSLVTSGSYEQYF
size: .; V: TRBV6-5; D: TRBD1; J: TRBJ2-3; DNA: TGTGCCAGCTCGAGACAGGGTGTGACAGATACGCAGTATTTT; CDR3: CASSRQGVTDTQYF
size: .; V: TRBV19; D: .; J: TRBJ2-7; DNA: TGTGCCAGTAGGGTGTGGGCAGGGCAGTCCTACGAGCAGTACTTC; CDR3: CASRVWAGQSYEQYF
size: .; V: TRBV28; D: .; J: TRBJ2-5; DNA: TGTGCCAGCAGTTTTACTCAACTAGGGTGGGGGGAGACCCAGTACTTC; CDR3: CASSFTQLGWGETQYF
size: .; V: TRBV5-1; D: TRBD1; J: TRBJ2-7; DNA: TGCGCCAGCAGCTCGGACGACAGGGGGCAAGGGCAGTACTTC; CDR3: CASSSDDRGQGQYF
size: .; V: TRBV11-3; D: TRBD2; J: TRBJ2-1; DNA: TGTGCCAGCAGCCTCGGGACTAGCGGGAGCGGTGAGCAGTTCTTC; CDR3: CASSLGTSGSGEQFF
size: .; V: TRBV7-9; D: TRBD2; J: TRBJ2-7; DNA: TGTGCCAGCAGCATTGGGACTAGCGGCCACGAGCAGTACTTC; CDR3: CASSIGTSGHEQYF
size: .; V: TRBV10-1; D: .; J: TRBJ2-5; DNA: TGCGCCAGCAGTGATGGGGGAACCGTTAGGGAGACCCAGTACTTC; CDR3: CASSDGGTVRETQYF
size: .; V: TRBV19; D: .; J: TRBJ1-1; DNA: TGTGCCAGTAGTATACTCGGGCGGAACACTGAAGCTTTCTTT; CDR3: CASSILGRNTEAFF
size: .; V: TRBV6-1; D: TRBD2; J: TRBJ2-5; DNA: TGTGCCAGCAGTGAAGTAAGGCTAGCGGCCCAAGAGACCCAGTACTTC; CDR3: CASSEVRLAAQETQYF
size: .; V: TRBV14; D: .; J: TRBJ1-1; DNA: TGTGCCAGCAGCCCTCGCGGGGGCGCGATGAACACTGAAGCTTTCTTT; CDR3: CASSPRGGAMNTEAFF
size: .; V: TRBV5-1; D: TRBD2; J: TRBJ2-7; DNA: TGCGCCAGCAGCTTGGCGGGAGGGTCCTCCGACGAGCAGTACTTC; CDR3: CASSLAGGSSDEQYF
size: .; V: TRBV15; D: TRBD1; J: TRBJ1-3; DNA: TGTGCCACCAGCAGAGGTGACAGGGGGCGACCGTCTGGAAACACCATATATTTT; CDR3: CATSRGDRGRPSGNTIYF
size: .; V: TRBV2; D: TRBD1; J: TRBJ1-5; DNA: TGTGCCAGCAGGGAGACAGGGGTCTTATCGCCCCAGCATTTT; CDR3: CASRETGVLSPQHF
size: few; V: TRBV10-3; D: TRBD1; J: TRBJ1-2; DNA: TGTGCCATCAGTCGGACAGGGGGTTACTATGGCTACACCTTC; CDR3: CAISRTGGYYGYTF
size: .; V: TRBV5-4; D: .; J: TRBJ1-4; DNA: TGTGCCAGCAGCTTTCTACAGGGAGAGGCTGAAAAACTGTTTTTT; CDR3: CASSFLQGEAEKLFF
size: few; V: TRBV5-1; D: .; J: TRBJ1-5; DNA: TGCGCCAGCAGCTTAAATTCGGGGGCAGGGCAGCCCCAGCATTTT; CDR3: CASSLNSGAGQPQHF
size: .; V: TRBV9; D: .; J: TRBJ2-1; DNA: TGTGCCAGCAGCGTATCCCTAGCGTTCTCCTACAATGAGCAGTTCTTC; CDR3: CASSVSLAFSYNEQFF
size: .; V: TRBV5-1; D: TRBD1; J: TRBJ2-7; DNA: TGCGCCAGCAGCTGGGGACAGGGTTTAGGGTACGAGCAGTACTTC; CDR3: CASSWGQGLGYEQYF
size: .; V: TRBV19; D: .; J: TRBJ2-1; DNA: TGTGCCAGTAGTTCCCCCCCTGGCAATGAGCAGTTCTTC; CDR3: CASSSPPGNEQFF
size: .; V: TRBV4-3; D: TRBD2; J: TRBJ2-7; DNA: TGCGCCAGCAGCCGGACTAGCGGGAAGGACCGCCAGTACTTC; CDR3: CASSRTSGKDRQYF
size: .; V: TRBV9; D: TRBD2; J: TRBJ2-1; DNA: TGTGCCAGCAGCGTAGCAGGGACTAGCGGTGAGCAGTTCTTC; CDR3: CASSVAGTSGEQFF
size: .; V: TRBV4-2; D: TRBD2; J: TRBJ2-7; DNA: TGTGCCAGCAGCCAAGATCAGGGTACTAGCGGGTGGCCCTACGAGCAGTACTTC; CDR3: CASSQDQGTSGWPYEQYF
size: .; V: TRBV5-5; D: .; J: TRBJ2-1; DNA: TGTGCCAGCAGCCACACAGGGTACAATGAGCAGTTCTTC; CDR3: CASSHTGYNEQFF
size: .; V: TRBV19; D: .; J: TRBJ1-2; DNA: TGTGCCAGTAGTATAACAGATTATGGCTACACCTTC; CDR3: CASSITDYGYTF
size: .; V: TRBV5-1; D: .; J: TRBJ2-2; DNA: TGCGCCAGCAGCTTGGCTAGCGTGAATTTAAACACCGGGGAGCTGTTTTTT; CDR3: CASSLASVNLNTGELFF
size: .; V: TRBV7-2; D: .; J: TRBJ2-7; DNA: .; CDR3: CASSFGPGQGKYEQYF
size: .; V: TRBV2; D: .; J: TRBJ2-7; DNA: TGTGCCAGCAGTGTGGGGGGATCCTACGAGCAGTACTTC; CDR3: CASSVGGSYEQYF
size: .; V: TRBV25-1; D: .; J: TRBJ1-5; DNA: TGTGCCAGCAGTGCCCCAGGTCTGGGGAATCAGCCCCAGCATTTT; CDR3: CASSAPGLGNQPQHF
size: .; V: TRBV6-5; D: .; J: TRBJ2-3; DNA: TGTGCCAGCAGTTACTCGCTCGCGGGAGATACGCAGTATTTT; CDR3: CASSYSLAGDTQYF
size: .; V: TRBV4-3; D: .; J: TRBJ2-7; DNA: TGCGCCAGCAGCCAAGTCGCGGGGAGCTCCTACGAGCAGTACTTC; CDR3: CASSQVAGSSYEQYF
size: .; V: TRBV7-9; D: TRBD1; J: TRBJ1-5; DNA: TGTGCCAGCAGCTCCGGACAGGTTTGGGGCCCAAGACAGCCCCAGCATTTT; CDR3: CASSSGQVWGPRQPQHF
size: once; V: TRBV10-2; D: .; J: TRBJ2-7; DNA: TGCGCCAGCAGTGGTTTTAGGGGACAAAGAAGCGACGAGCAGTACTTC; CDR3: CASSGFRGQRSDEQYF
size: few; V: TRBV4-2; D: .; J: TRBJ2-2; DNA: TGTGCCAGCAGCCAAGGGACAGAAGATTACACCGGGGAGCTGTTTTTT; CDR3: CASSQGTEDYTGELFF
size: few; V: TRBV11-3; D: .; J: TRBJ2-1; DNA: TGTGCCAGCAGCTTAGGGTACAGTGAGCAGTTCTTC; CDR3: CASSLGYSEQFF
size: .; V: TRBV7-8; D: .; J: TRBJ2-1; DNA: TGTGCCAGCAGCTTCGACAGGTACTACAATGAGCAGTTCTTC; CDR3: CASSFDRYYNEQFF
size: .; V: TRBV7-6; D: TRBD2; J: TRBJ2-3; DNA: TGTGCCAGCAGCTTATATGGTAGCGGGAACACAGATACGCAGTATTTT; CDR3: CASSLYGSGNTDTQYF
size: .; V: TRBV7-6; D: TRBD2; J: TRBJ2-7; DNA: TGTGCCAGCAGCTTATCTCCATTGGGGGGGGTTTTTCCCTACGAGCAGTACTTC; CDR3: CASSLSPLGGVFPYEQYF
size: once; V: TRBV7-9; D: .; J: TRBJ1-3; DNA: TGTGCCAGCAGCTTAGACGGAAACACCATATATTTT; CDR3: CASSLDGNTIYF
size: .; V: TRBV4-3; D: .; J: TRBJ2-7; DNA: TGCGCCAGCAGCCCAAAAAGGGAGGGGGCCCTCGAGCAGTACTTC; CDR3: CASSPKREGALEQYF
size: .; V: TRBV12-2; D: .; J: TRBJ2-3; DNA: TGTGCAAGTCGCGAACGACAGAGGAGACACACAGATACGCAGTATTTT; CDR3: CASRERQRRHTDTQYF
size: .; V: TRBV21-1; D: .; J: TRBJ1-5; DNA: TGTGCCAGCAGCAAAGTCCGGAACAGGGGGGGAAACAATCAGCCCCAGCATTTT; CDR3: CASSKVRNRGGNNQPQHF